A single sample gave rise to the 25 T cell receptor beta chains below, sequenced in a study of blood T cell repertoires in COVID-19. Using immunoSEQ multiplex PCR, the repertoire was profiled, and TCRdb retains in-frame clones only, with some absent. The repertoire holds 75,000 to 85,000 clones, with approximately 85% as singletons. The material sequenced was peripheral blood. These receptors originate from a man aged 60 to 75 with COVID-19, enrolled during active disease.

Ten or more counts support this clone. V gene TRBV5-1 combines with J gene TRBJ1-2; 7 bases agree with TRBD1. CDR1 and CDR2 (germline): SGHRS, YFSETQ. The CDR3 totals 14 residues. The junction had 11 bases not matched to a gene; V was cut back by 4 bases and J by 8 bases. The CDR3 bases are TGCGCCAGCAGCGACGGGACAGAAGGAGGAGGCTACACCTTC. Translation gives CASSDGTEGGGYTF. The whole variable domain, remainder taken from reference TRBV5-1 and TRBJ1-2, is KAGVTQTPRYLIKTRGQQVTLSCSPISGHRSVSWYQQTPGQGLQFLFEYFSETQRNKGNFPGRFSGRQFSNSRSEMNVSTLELGDSALYLCASSDGTEGGGYTFGSGTRLTVV.

This clone has only a few counts. The CDR3 nucleotides are TGTGCCAGCAGCTTAGGATTTTCGACAGGGGGTATTGATGAGCAGTTCTTC. Residues: CASSLGFSTGGIDEQFF. The genes are TRBV7-2 and TRBJ2-1; 9 positions agree with TRBD1. Trimming took 1 base from V and 8 from J; bases not matched to a gene: 12. CDR1 and CDR2 from the germline V gene are SGHTA and FQGNSA. The CDR3 sequence is 17 residues long.

V gene TRBV30 combines with J gene TRBJ2-2; D gene ambiguous. The V and J ends lost 1 base and 5 bases respectively, with 14 bases between them. Germline V lookup: CDR1 GTSNPN, CDR2 SVGIG (reference sequence). The CDR3 sequence is 15 residues long. The CDR3 region is CAWSGPSRRTGELFF. In nucleotides, the CDR3 is TGTGCCTGGAGTGGCCCCTCGCGCCGAACCGGGGAGCTGTTTTTT. The full variable domain, completed using reference TRBV30 and TRBJ2-2, is SQTIHQWPATLVQPVGSPLSLECTVEGTSNPNLYWYRQAAGRGLQLLFYSVGIGQISSEVPQNLSASRPQDRQFILSSKKLLLSDSGFYLCAWSGPSRRTGELFFGEGSRLTVL.

This clone has a count of ten or more. The chain couples TRBV12-3 or TRBV12-4 to TRBJ1-1, with D possibly being TRBD1 (5 bases). V was trimmed by 6 bases and J by 7 bases, leaving 15 bases between them. This CDR3 is built from 13 residues. CDR3 DNA: TGTGCCAGCAGCAACACGCGGGGACTTGAAGCTTTCTTT. It is translated as CASSNTRGLEAFF.

The CDR3 DNA sequence: TGTGCCAGCAGTTACTCGCCAGATAGCACAGATACGCAGTATTTT. It specifies CASSYSPDSTDTQYF. This rearrangement joins TRBV6-5 to TRBJ2-3; D unresolved. The CDR3 spans 15 residues. V was shortened by 0 bases and J by 0 bases, with 7 bases between the two germline ends. Germline CDR1 MNHEY, CDR2 SVGAGI.

The V gene is TRBV27, the J gene TRBJ1-5, with D possibly matching TRBD1 (5 bases). Germline CDR1 is MNHEY and CDR2 is SMNVEV (reference sequence). Trimming removed 4 bases at V and 3 bases at J, with 10 bases between. The length of the CDR3 is 14 residues. CDR3 sequence: CASSSDRFNQPQHF. For the CDR3, the DNA is TGTGCCAGCAGTTCCGACAGATTCAATCAGCCCCAGCATTTT.

This clone occurred a few times. The gene calls are TRBV7-2 and TRBJ2-3, with TRBD2 matching 12 bases. This CDR3 is built from 16 residues. V lost 1 base and J lost 2; bases outside the gene matches: 1. Germline V gene sequence: CDR1 SGHTA, CDR2 FQGNSA. CDR3 residues: CASSLGTSGVTDTQYF. The CDR3 DNA sequence: TGTGCCAGCAGCTTAGGGACTAGCGGGGTCACAGATACGCAGTATTTT.

The rearrangement joins TRBV15 to TRBJ2-1; 11 bases align to TRBD2. Germline V lookup: CDR1 LNHNV, CDR2 YYDKDF (reference sequence). J was trimmed by 5 bases and V by 1 base; bases with no gene match: 4. This CDR3 comprises 16 residues. The CDR3 region has the DNA TGTGCCACCAGCAGAGTTCTAGCGGGGGGTAACAATGAGCAGTTCTTC. This codes for CATSRVLAGGNNEQFF.

The V and J genes are TRBV2 and TRBJ1-2, with D perhaps matching TRBD1 (6 bases). Germline V gene lookup returns CDR1 SNHLY and CDR2 FYNNEI. The V end lost 3 bases, the J end lost 8 bases, and 22 bases lay between the germline ends. The CDR3 is 16 residues long. DNA for the CDR3: TGTGCCAGCAGTGACCCGAAGGGAGGGGGGATCAGCGGCTACACCTTC. The encoded protein is CASSDPKGGGISGYTF.

This chain uses TRBV5-6 with TRBJ2-3; TRBD2 agrees at 9 bases. This CDR3 is built from 17 residues. From germline, CDR1 is SGHDT and CDR2 YYEEEE. V gave up 4 bases and J gave up 4 bases; unmatched junction bases: 13. CDR3 bases: TGTGCCAGCAGCAGAGCCGATAGCGGGAGTCTGCCAGATACGCAGTATTTT. Translation: CASSRADSGSLPDTQYF.

J is TRBJ1-5 and V is TRBV15; tentatively, D is TRBD1 (5 bases). Trimming pared 5 bases from V and 6 bases from J, leaving 14 bases between. Germline V gene sequence: CDR1 LNHNV, CDR2 YYDKDF (reference sequence). This CDR3 is built from 14 residues. The CDR3 coding sequence is TGTGCCACCAGCGCGGGGGTCGGAAGTCAGCCCCAGCATTTT. This encodes CATSAGVGSQPQHF.

This chain links TRBV7-2 with TRBJ1-4; TRBD1 matches 9 bases. The CDR3 runs 14 residues. V lost 5 bases, J lost 6 bases, and 4 bases stayed unmatched. Germline V gene lookup returns CDR1 SGHTA and CDR2 FQGNSA. CDR3 DNA sequence: TGTGCCAGCAGCCCCAGACAGGGGGATGAAAAACTGTTTTTT. Protein: CASSPRQGDEKLFF.

J is TRBJ1-4 and V is TRBV2; no definite D call. Germline V gives CDR1 SNHLY, CDR2 FYNNEI. This CDR3 is 14 amino acids long. Trimming removed 3 bases from V and 4 bases from J, with 9 bases in between. The CDR3 DNA reads as TGTGCCAGCAGTGAGGGCATACGTAATGAAAAACTGTTTTTT. The encoded protein is CASSEGIRNEKLFF. The complete variable domain, with remaining parts taken from reference TRBV2 and TRBJ1-4, reads EPEVTQTPSHQVTQMGQEVILRCVPISNHLYFYWYRQILGQKVEFLVSFYNNEISEKSEIFDDQFSVERPDGSNFTLKIRSTKLEDSAMYFCASSEGIRNEKLFFGSGTQLSVL.

The chain links TRBV7-9 to TRBJ2-7, with 10 nucleotides matching TRBD1. V dropped 5 bases and J dropped 5; count of bases not matched to a gene: 9. The CDR3 sequence is 15 residues long. Germline values: CDR1 SEHNR, CDR2 FQNEAQ (reference sequence). For the CDR3, the DNA is TGTGCCAGCAGCCCGGGACAGGGGATCGTGAACGAGCAGTACTTC. Amino acid sequence: CASSPGQGIVNEQYF.

This sequence joins TRBV10-1 and TRBJ2-3; D might be TRBD1 (5 bases). The CDR3 runs to 13 residues. V dropped 4 bases and J dropped 4 bases, with 9 bases sitting between them. Germline V gene sequence: CDR1 WNHNN, CDR2 SYGVQD (reference sequence). The CDR3 DNA is TGCGCCAGCAGTGTGCAGGGTTCAGATACGCAGTATTTT. It yields the protein CASSVQGSDTQYF.

The V and J genes are TRBV19 and TRBJ1-5; 9 bases are a match to TRBD1. V trimming: 5 bases; J trimming: 6 bases; junction bases outside the gene matches: 8. The CDR3 totals 15 residues. In germline, CDR1 is LNHDA, CDR2 SQIVND (reference sequence). CDR3 nucleotide sequence: TGTGCCAGTAGTCCACTCACAGGGGGCGGTCAGCCCCAGCATTTT. The encoded protein is CASSPLTGGGQPQHF.

The CDR3 reads CASSVSPRELFF. Written as DNA, the CDR3 is TGCGCCAGCAGTGTATCCCCCCGGGAGCTGTTTTTT. V usage is TRBV10-1 and J usage is TRBJ2-2; no firm D call. CDR1 and CDR2 from the germline V gene are WNHNN and SYGVQD (reference sequence). The CDR3 totals 12 residues. Trimming removed 4 bases at V and 9 bases at J, with 9 bases between.

This clone was observed a few times. The chain has TRBV28 and TRBJ1-1; D uncertain. Deletions cut 7 bases from V and 0 bases from J, with 6 bases between. CDR3 length: 12 residues. Germline CDR1 is MDHEN and CDR2 is SYDVKM. The CDR3 loop is CASKIMNTEAFF. The CDR3 DNA reads TGTGCCAGCAAAATCATGAACACTGAAGCTTTCTTT.

V and J are TRBV19 and TRBJ1-2; D gene ambiguous. Trimming pared 7 bases from V and 4 bases from J, leaving 19 bases between. CDR1 is LNHDA and CDR2 is SQIVND in the germline V gene (reference sequence). The CDR3 totals 15 residues. This CDR3 is CASTPDVALIYGYTF. The CDR3 region has the DNA TGTGCCAGTACCCCCGACGTAGCCCTGATCTATGGCTACACCTTC.

The genes are TRBV2 and TRBJ2-3; 14 positions agree with TRBD2. V gave up 3 bases and J gave up 4 bases; unmatched junction bases: 3. In germline, CDR1 is SNHLY, CDR2 FYNNEI. CDR3 length: 16 residues. The CDR3 coding sequence is TGTGCCAGCAGTGAGGGACTAGCGGGGGCAGCAGATACGCAGTATTTT. It encodes CASSEGLAGAADTQYF.

About this clone: The junction departs from germline at one end; a sequencing error may be responsible. The rearrangement joins TRBV25-1 to TRBJ2-7, with D perhaps matching TRBD1 (6 bases). The CDR3 contains 16 residues. Germline V gene data show CDR1 as MGHDK and CDR2 as SYGVNS. CDR3 amino acids: CASSNTDRPSREQWDF. The CDR3 DNA sequence: TGTGCCAGCAGTAATACCGACAGGCCCAGCCGCGAGCAGTGGGACTTC.

The chain uses TRBV6-5 and TRBJ1-3; possibly TRBD1 for D (5 bases). CDR1 and CDR2 from the germline V gene are MNHEY and SVGAGI. V lost 0 bases to trimming and J lost 0 bases, with 9 bases between them. The CDR3 covers 16 residues. The CDR3 loop is CASSYSTGNSGNTIYF. The CDR3 DNA reads TGTGCCAGCAGTTACTCCACAGGCAACTCTGGAAACACCATATATTTT.

This clone is classed as medium-sized (0.01 to 0.1%). The chain joins TRBV11-2 to TRBJ1-1, with 8 nucleotides matching TRBD1. The CDR3 length is 16 residues. Germline lookup yields CDR1 SGHAT and CDR2 FQNNGV. The V gene end was trimmed by 5 bases and the J gene end by 4 bases; junction bases not matched to a gene: 12. The CDR3 DNA reads TGTGCCAGCAGCGAGATAGACAGGGGTTTCGCCACTGAAGCTTTCTTT. As protein: CASSEIDRGFATEAFF.

The V gene is TRBV4-2, the J gene TRBJ2-2; 10 bases match TRBD2. Germline loops: CDR1 LGHNA, CDR2 YNFKEQ. This CDR3 spans 18 amino acids. The V and J ends lost 1 base and 6 bases, in that order; junction bases with no gene match: 11. Here the CDR3 reads CASSQVSASGRSAGELFF. The CDR3 bases are TGTGCCAGCAGCCAAGTTTCGGCTAGCGGGAGATCTGCCGGGGAGCTGTTTTTT.

This rearrangement joins TRBV2 to TRBJ2-2; TRBD2 agrees at 11 bases. There are 17 residues in the CDR3. The V gene end was trimmed by 7 bases and the J gene end by 5 bases; junction bases not matched to a gene: 12. CDR1 and CDR2 from the germline V gene are SNHLY and FYNNEI. Here the CDR3 DNA reads TGTGCCAGCACCCAAAAACGACTAGCGGGGCGGACCGGGGAGCTGTTTTTT. Amino acids: CASTQKRLAGRTGELFF.